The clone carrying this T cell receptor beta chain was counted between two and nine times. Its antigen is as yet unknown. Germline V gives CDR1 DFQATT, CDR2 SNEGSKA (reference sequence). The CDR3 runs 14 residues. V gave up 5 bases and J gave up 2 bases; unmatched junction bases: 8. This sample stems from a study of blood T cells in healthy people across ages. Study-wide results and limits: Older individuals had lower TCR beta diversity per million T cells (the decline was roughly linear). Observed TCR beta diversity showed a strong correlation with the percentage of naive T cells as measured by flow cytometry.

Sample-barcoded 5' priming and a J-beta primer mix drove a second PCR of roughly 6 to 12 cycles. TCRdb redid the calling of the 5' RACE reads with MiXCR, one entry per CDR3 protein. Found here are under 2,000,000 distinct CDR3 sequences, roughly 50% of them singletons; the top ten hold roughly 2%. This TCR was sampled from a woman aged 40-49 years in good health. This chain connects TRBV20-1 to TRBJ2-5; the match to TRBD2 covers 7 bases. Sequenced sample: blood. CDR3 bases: TGCAGTGCTCGATGGACTAGTCCGCAAGAGACCCAGTACTTC. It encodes CSARWTSPQETQYF.